This T cell receptor beta chain stems from a study of neurological immune-mediated disorders. Study results and limitations: With the multiple sclerosis repertoire cluster, neither clinical nor MRI features showed any association. The level of TCR clonal expansion was highest in patients with HTLV-1-associated myelopathy and lowest in multiple sclerosis, where it fell below the level seen in healthy controls.

Via MiXCR, TCRdb re-called the 5' RACE reads, giving one row per CDR3 protein. The sample has tens of thousands of distinct CDR3 sequences, 5.8% seen once. This clonotype has more than one count but fewer than ten. Its target is not known. Sorted libraries drew on about a million CD4+ or CD8+ T cells. Source material: CD4+ T cells from blood. The source of this sequence is a woman under 30 with multiple sclerosis.

The CDR3 loop reads CASSLVPGGSKPQHF. CDR3 DNA sequence: TGCGCCAGCAGCTTGGTGCCAGGGGGTAGCAAGCCCCAGCATTTT. The chain recombines TRBV5-1 with TRBJ1-5, with 7 bases identical to TRBD1. The ends lost 0 bases at V and 8 bases at J; junction bases unmatched: 8. The length of the CDR3 is 15 residues. In germline, CDR1 is SGHRS, CDR2 YFSETQ.